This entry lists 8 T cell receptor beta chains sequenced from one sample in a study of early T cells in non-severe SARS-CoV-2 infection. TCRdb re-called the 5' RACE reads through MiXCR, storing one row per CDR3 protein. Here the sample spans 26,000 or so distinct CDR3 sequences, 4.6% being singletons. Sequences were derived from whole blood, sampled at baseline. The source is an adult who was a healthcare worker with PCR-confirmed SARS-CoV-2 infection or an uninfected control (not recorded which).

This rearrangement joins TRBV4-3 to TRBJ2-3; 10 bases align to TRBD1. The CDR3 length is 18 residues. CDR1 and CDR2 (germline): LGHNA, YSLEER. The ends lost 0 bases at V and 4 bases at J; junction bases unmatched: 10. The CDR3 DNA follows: TGCGCCAGCAGCCAAGACCCCCCCGGGACAGGGGTCGCAGATACGCAGTATTTT. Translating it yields CASSQDPPGTGVADTQYF.

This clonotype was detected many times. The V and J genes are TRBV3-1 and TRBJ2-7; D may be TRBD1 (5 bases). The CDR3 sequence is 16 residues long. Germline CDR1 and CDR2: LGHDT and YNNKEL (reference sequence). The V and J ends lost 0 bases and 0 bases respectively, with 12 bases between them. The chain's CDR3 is CASSQDSPGNSYEQYF. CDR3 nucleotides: TGTGCCAGCAGCCAAGATAGCCCAGGGAACTCCTACGAGCAGTACTTC.

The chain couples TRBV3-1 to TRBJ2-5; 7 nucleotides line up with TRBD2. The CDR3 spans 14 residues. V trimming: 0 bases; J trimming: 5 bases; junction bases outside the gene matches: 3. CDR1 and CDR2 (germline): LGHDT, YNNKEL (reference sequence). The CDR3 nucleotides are TGTGCCAGCAGCCAAGATACTAGCGCGGAGACCCAGTACTTC. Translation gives CASSQDTSAETQYF.

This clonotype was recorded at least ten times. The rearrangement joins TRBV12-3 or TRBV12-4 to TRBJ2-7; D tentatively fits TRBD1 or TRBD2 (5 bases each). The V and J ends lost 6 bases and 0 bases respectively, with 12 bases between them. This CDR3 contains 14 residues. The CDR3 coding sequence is TGTGCCAGCAGCACCGGGACGGGCTCCTACGAGCAGTACTTC. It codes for CASSTGTGSYEQYF.

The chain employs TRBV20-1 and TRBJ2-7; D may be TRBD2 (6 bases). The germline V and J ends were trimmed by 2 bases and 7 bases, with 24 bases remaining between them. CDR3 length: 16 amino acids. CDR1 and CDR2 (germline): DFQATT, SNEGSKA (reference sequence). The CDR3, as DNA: TGCAGTGCTAGAAGGGCGGGGAGCCCTCAGTCGGGAGAGCAGTACTTC. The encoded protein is CSARRAGSPQSGEQYF.

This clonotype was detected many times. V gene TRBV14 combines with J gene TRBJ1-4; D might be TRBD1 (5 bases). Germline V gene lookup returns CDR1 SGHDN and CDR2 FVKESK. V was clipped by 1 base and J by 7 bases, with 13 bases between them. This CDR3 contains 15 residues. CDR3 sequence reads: CASSQGTGQVEKLFF. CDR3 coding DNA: TGTGCCAGCAGCCAAGGAACGGGGCAAGTTGAAAAACTGTTTTTT.

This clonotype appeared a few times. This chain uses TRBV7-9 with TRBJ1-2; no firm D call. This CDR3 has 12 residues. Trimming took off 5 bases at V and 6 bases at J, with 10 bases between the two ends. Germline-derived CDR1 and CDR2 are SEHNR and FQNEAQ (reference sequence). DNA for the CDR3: TGTGCCAGCAGCCCAGTCCTCGATGGCTACACCTTC. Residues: CASSPVLDGYTF.

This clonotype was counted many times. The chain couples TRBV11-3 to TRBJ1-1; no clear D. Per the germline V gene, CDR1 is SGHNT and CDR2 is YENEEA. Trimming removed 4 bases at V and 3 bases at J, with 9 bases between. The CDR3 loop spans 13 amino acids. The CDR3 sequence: CASSSGWDTEAFF. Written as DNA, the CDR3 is TGTGCCAGCAGCTCCGGTTGGGACACTGAAGCTTTCTTT.